The clone carrying this T cell receptor (beta chain) was seen once. These data are taken from a study of blood T cell repertoires in COVID-19. Overall study context: There were acute and convalescent COVID-19 samples, and they came from the United States, Italy and Spain.

From germline, CDR1 is MGHRA and CDR2 YSYEKL. This CDR3 contains 15 residues. V gave up 2 bases and J gave up 2 bases; unmatched junction bases: 4. In the study's own analysis: Amplified reference gene primers provided the basis for estimating nucleated cell counts. Here immunoSEQ multiplex PCR was the method, and the copy in TCRdb shows in-frame clones only, minus some. Clone size and V and J calls were adopted from that table, with D and trimming inferred from the DNA. Of some 25,000 clones listed, 85% to 95% are singletons. The TCR was taken from a human donor in a cohort sampled during active COVID-19. This chain links TRBV4-1 with TRBJ2-3, with TRBD2 matching 7 bases. Sequences were obtained from peripheral blood. The CDR3 sequence: CASSQTTSNTDTQYF. In DNA form, the CDR3 reads TGCGCCAGCAGCCAAACGACTAGCAACACAGATACGCAGTATTTT.